This T cell receptor beta chain was recorded in a study of OX40 agonist ivuxolimab in advanced cancers. At the level of the study: The patients received ivuxolimab by intravenous route every 2 weeks at 0.01 to 10 mg/kg. Patients with prior anti-PD-1, anti-PD-L1 or anti-CTLA-4 therapy were eligible; less than 50% had some.

The CDR3 is made up of 15 amino acids. Germline lookup yields CDR1 SGHTA and CDR2 FQGNSA. V was clipped by 6 bases and J by 3 bases, with 16 bases between them. Study-wide results and caveats: The antigen specificity of the peripheral T cells (those that were expanded) was not determined.

Clones were read by immunoSEQ multiplex PCR, and TCRdb kept only the in-frame ones, dropping some. Among 35,000 to 55,000 clones listed, about 88% were seen once. A note on this clone: Its matching antigen is unknown.

This receptor was identified in an adult with an advanced solid tumor such as melanoma, head and neck, liver or kidney cancer. The specimen comprised CD4+ or CD8+ T cells sorted from blood, sampled in a trial of the OX40 agonist ivuxolimab. The J gene is TRBJ2-3, the V gene TRBV7-2; D possibly matches TRBD1 or TRBD2 (7 bases each). The CDR3, as DNA: TGTGCCAGCAGTCCCAGGGGGAGGGGAACAGATACGCAGTATTTT. Its protein is CASSPRGRGTDTQYF.